These 25 T cell receptor beta chains were sequenced from one sample in a study of cytomegalovirus exposure and HLA in healthy donors (dated by TCRdb to the late 2010s). The library was made by the immunoSEQ multiplex PCR assay. The multiplex PCR relied on a mix of 60 forward primers for TCR Vbeta segments and 13 reverse primers for TCR Jbeta segments. TCRdb holds this immuneACCESS table with in-frame rearrangements only. Some clones are missing; in checked studies, unresolved V genes explain under half, and the rest has no known cause. The sample profile shows about 98,000 clones; about 81% of them were found once. The leading ten clones occupy about 1.5% of the sample. The sample consisted of PBMCs. The origin of the receptors is a man aged 40-49 years in good health and CMV-seronegative.

The chain employs TRBV5-8 and TRBJ1-5, with D possibly TRBD1 on 5 matching bases. Germline V gene lookup returns CDR1 SGHTS and CDR2 YDEGEE. This CDR3 has 15 residues. V dropped 0 bases and J dropped 5 bases, with 12 bases sitting between them. Written as DNA, the CDR3 is TGTGCCAGCAGCTTGGGCATCGGGGGAGATCAGCCCCAGCATTTT. Protein sequence: CASSLGIGGDQPQHF.

The chain joins TRBV6-6 to TRBJ2-5; 8 bases align to TRBD1. Germline trimming cut 4 bases from V and 3 bases from J; bases unmatched to any gene: 7. The CDR3 consists of 15 residues. In germline, CDR1 is MNHNY, CDR2 SVGAGI (reference sequence). The CDR3 spells CASSSNGQGKETQYF. As DNA, the CDR3 is TGTGCCAGCAGTTCCAATGGACAGGGCAAAGAGACCCAGTACTTC.

The chain carries TRBV5-8 and TRBJ2-6; TRBD1 is a possible D gene (6 bases). This CDR3 is 17 amino acids long. CDR1 and CDR2 (germline): SGHTS, YDEGEE. V lost 4 bases and J lost 0, with 14 bases in between. The CDR3 protein is CASSTTGLSSGANVLTF. CDR3 DNA: TGTGCCAGCAGCACGACAGGTTTGAGCTCTGGGGCCAACGTCCTGACTTTC.

V gene TRBV7-2 combines with J gene TRBJ1-6, with D perhaps TRBD1 (5 bases). The V end was cut by 6 bases, the J end by 9 bases, with 9 bases between. The CDR3 has 12 residues. Germline loops: CDR1 SGHTA, CDR2 FQGNSA. CDR3 bases: TGTGCCAGCAGTTCAAGGGGTTCACCCCTCCACTTT. Its protein is CASSSRGSPLHF.

The rearrangement joins TRBV19 to TRBJ1-1, with D perhaps matching TRBD1 (5 bases). The CDR3 has 14 amino acids. CDR1 and CDR2 from the germline V gene are LNHDA and SQIVND (reference sequence). The V gene lost 3 bases and the J gene lost 1 base, with 9 bases spanning the gap. Written as DNA, the CDR3 is TGTGCCAGTAGTATTACAGGAGCGAACACTGAAGCTTTCTTT. Translation gives CASSITGANTEAFF.

The chain uses TRBV7-2 and TRBJ2-5; possibly TRBD1 for D (6 bases). Germline V gives CDR1 SGHTA, CDR2 FQGNSA. V was trimmed by 7 bases and J by 2 bases, leaving 14 bases between them. The CDR3 spans 14 residues. The DNA for the CDR3 is TGTGCCAGCACGCTTCCGGACAGACAAGAGACCCAGTACTTC. This encodes CASTLPDRQETQYF.

The rearrangement uses TRBV27 and TRBJ2-7; D might be TRBD1 (6 bases). V was pared by 5 bases and J by 0 bases, with 8 bases between. Germline CDR1 and CDR2: MNHEY and SMNVEV (reference sequence). The CDR3 consists of 13 residues. The CDR3 protein is CASSDRSSYEQYF. CDR3 DNA: TGTGCCAGCAGTGACAGGAGCTCCTACGAGCAGTACTTC.

V and J are TRBV11-2 and TRBJ1-1; 7 nucleotides match TRBD1. The length of the CDR3 is 17 residues. Trimming removed 5 bases from V and 0 bases from J; junction bases left unmatched: 12. The germline V gene has CDR1 SGHAT and CDR2 FQNNGV. CDR3: CASSPLNRGIVNTEAFF. The DNA for the CDR3 is TGTGCCAGCAGCCCCTTGAACAGGGGAATCGTGAACACTGAAGCTTTCTTT.

The chain has TRBV5-4 and TRBJ1-6; a possible D gene is TRBD1 (6 bases). Germline V gene sequence: CDR1 SGHNT, CDR2 YYREEE (reference sequence). This CDR3 has 14 residues. V was pared by 4 bases and J by 6 bases, with 11 bases between. The CDR3 loop is CASSLDRTNSPLHF. The CDR3 DNA reads TGTGCCAGCAGCCTAGACAGGACTAATTCACCCCTCCACTTT.

The chain employs TRBV18 and TRBJ2-7, with 7 positions matching TRBD2. The germline V gene has CDR1 KGHSH and CDR2 LQKENI. Losses at the gene ends were 1 base for V and 0 bases for J; bases not matched to a gene: 3. The CDR3 consists of 15 residues. The CDR3 nucleotides read TGTGCCAGCTCACCACTAGCGGGCCTCTCCTACGAGCAGTACTTC. This codes for CASSPLAGLSYEQYF.

The rearrangement uses TRBV9 and TRBJ2-3, with D maybe TRBD2 (5 bases). The V end lost 0 bases, the J end lost 2 bases, and 13 bases lay between the germline ends. The V gene's germline CDR1 is SGDLS and CDR2 YYNGEE. The CDR3 loop spans 16 amino acids. The CDR3 DNA follows: TGTGCCAGCAGCGTAGTGTCGGCGGGCCCCACAGATACGCAGTATTTT. It is translated as CASSVVSAGPTDTQYF.

This chain uses TRBV5-1 with TRBJ2-3, with D possibly TRBD1 on 6 matching bases. CDR3 length: 14 residues. Between the trimmed V and J ends, which lost 0 bases and 2 bases, there was a span of 7 bases. From germline, CDR1 is SGHRS and CDR2 YFSETQ. The CDR3 sequence: CASSLEGDTDTQYF. CDR3 coding DNA: TGCGCCAGCAGCTTGGAGGGGGACACAGATACGCAGTATTTT.

This sequence joins TRBV6-1 and TRBJ1-2; no reliable D call. The CDR3 covers 13 residues. In germline, CDR1 is MNHNS, CDR2 SASEGT. Trimming pared 2 bases from V and 4 bases from J, leaving 8 bases between. The CDR3 protein is CASSERDPYGYTF. The CDR3 DNA sequence: TGTGCCAGCAGTGAACGGGATCCCTATGGCTACACCTTC.

This chain uses TRBV29-1 with TRBJ2-2, with 10 bases identical to TRBD2. The trim removed 4 bases at V and 5 bases at J, leaving 1 base unmatched. The CDR3 covers 13 residues. The germline gives CDR1 SQVTM, CDR2 ANQGSEA. The CDR3 nucleotides read TGCAGCGTTGGACTAGCGGGTACCGGGGAGCTGTTTTTT. Translating it yields CSVGLAGTGELFF.

The chain links TRBV2 to TRBJ1-1, with a weak D call TRBD1 (6 bases). Germline assignment: CDR1 SNHLY and CDR2 FYNNEI. The CDR3 has 11 residues. V was clipped by 10 bases and J by 12 bases, with 18 bases between them. CDR3 DNA sequence: TGTGCCACAATGGGTGGGGGCGGCCCTTTCTTT. As protein: CATMGGGGPFF.

The chain joins TRBV6-5 to TRBJ2-7, with TRBD2 matching 12 bases. There are 16 residues in the CDR3. Germline V CDR1 and CDR2: MNHEY, SVGAGI. The J segment lost 6 bases and the V segment lost 2 bases, leaving 8 bases of the junction unmatched. As DNA, the CDR3 is TGTGCCAGCAGTTACGGGACTAGCGGGTTCCATCTCGAGCAGTACTTC. Its protein product is CASSYGTSGFHLEQYF.

In this sample, this clone turned up a few times. The chain joins TRBV5-4 to TRBJ1-4, with TRBD1 matching over 9 bases. The trim removed 5 bases at V and 5 bases at J, leaving 7 bases unmatched. From germline, CDR1 is SGHNT and CDR2 YYREEE (reference sequence). There are 15 residues in the CDR3. CDR3 amino acids: CASRPGGTGNEKLFF. CDR3 nucleotides: TGTGCCAGCAGACCAGGGGGGACAGGGAATGAAAAACTGTTTTTT.

The V gene is TRBV7-9, the J gene TRBJ1-5; possibly TRBD1 for D (6 bases). V was clipped by 5 bases and J by 4 bases, with 18 bases between them. This CDR3 region has 16 residues. Germline V gives CDR1 SEHNR, CDR2 FQNEAQ (reference sequence). Here the CDR3 reads CASSPGPTGGNQPQHF. CDR3 nucleotides: TGTGCCAGCAGCCCGGGGCCGACAGGCGGGAATCAGCCCCAGCATTTT.

This clone has a single count. The V call is TRBV28, the J call TRBJ1-5; 7 bases align to TRBD1. The CDR3 runs 14 residues. Germline loops: CDR1 MDHEN, CDR2 SYDVKM. J lost 4 bases, V lost 7 bases, and 7 bases had no gene match. CDR3 sequence reads: CASTPGTANQPQHF. The CDR3 DNA reads as TGTGCCAGCACCCCCGGGACAGCGAATCAGCCCCAGCATTTT.

This clone has a single count. The chain recombines TRBV5-1 with TRBJ2-3; D might be TRBD1 (6 bases). The germline gives CDR1 SGHRS, CDR2 YFSETQ. This CDR3 is built from 14 residues. With 1 base removed from V and 4 bases from J, the gap between germline ends came to 10 bases. The CDR3 reads CASSLPGVPDTQYF. The CDR3 DNA is TGCGCCAGCAGCTTGCCAGGGGTCCCAGATACGCAGTATTTT. Variable domain in full (rest from reference TRBV5-1 and TRBJ2-3): KAGVTQTPRYLIKTRGQQVTLSCSPISGHRSVSWYQQTPGQGLQFLFEYFSETQRNKGNFPGRFSGRQFSNSRSEMNVSTLELGDSALYLCASSLPGVPDTQYFGPGTRLTVL.

A single count supports this clone. This chain joins TRBV4-1 and TRBJ2-5, with 9 bases lining up with TRBD1. The J call is in doubt because the DNA end fits TRBJ2-7 better. Germline CDR1 reads MGHRA; CDR2 reads YSYEKL. This CDR3 is built from 14 residues. CDR3 amino acids: CASSLDRGFHEQYF. CDR3 DNA: TGCGCCAGCAGCCTTGACAGGGGGTTCCACGAGCAGTACTTC.

This clone was picked up a small number of times. Written as DNA, the CDR3 is TGTGCCAGCAGCCCCCCCGGGGTCTCCTACGAGCAGTACTTC. Its translation: CASSPPGVSYEQYF. The J gene is TRBJ2-7, the V gene TRBV28; weak D call: TRBD2 (5 bases). The CDR3 is made up of 14 amino acids. CDR1 is MDHEN, CDR2 SYDVKM, per germline. V gave up 6 bases and J gave up 0 bases, with 12 bases separating them.

The chain joins TRBV7-9 to TRBJ1-2; 8 bases fit TRBD1. Germline values: CDR1 SEHNR, CDR2 FQNEAQ (reference sequence). The length of the CDR3 is 14 residues. V lost 5 bases to trimming and J lost 7 bases; unmatched junction nucleotides: 9. CDR3 region: CASSKKGQGSGYTF. The CDR3 DNA is TGTGCCAGCAGCAAAAAAGGACAGGGAAGTGGCTACACCTTC.

The chain couples TRBV28 to TRBJ1-2, with TRBD1 as a possible D gene (5 bases). Germline lookup yields CDR1 MDHEN and CDR2 SYDVKM. The CDR3 runs 14 residues. V dropped 2 bases and J dropped 10 bases, with 17 bases sitting between them. This chain's CDR3 is CASSLVAGGCFYTF. CDR3 nucleotides: TGTGCCAGCAGTTTAGTCGCTGGGGGGTGCTTCTACACCTTC.

The chain uses TRBV9 and TRBJ1-6; TRBD1 might be the D (6 bases). CDR1 is SGDLS, CDR2 YYNGEE, per germline. Trimming took 4 bases from V and 9 from J, leaving 14 bases between them. The CDR3 has 14 residues. CDR3 loop: CASSPKDRGSPLHF. The CDR3 region has the DNA TGTGCCAGCAGCCCAAAGGACAGAGGTTCACCCCTCCACTTT.